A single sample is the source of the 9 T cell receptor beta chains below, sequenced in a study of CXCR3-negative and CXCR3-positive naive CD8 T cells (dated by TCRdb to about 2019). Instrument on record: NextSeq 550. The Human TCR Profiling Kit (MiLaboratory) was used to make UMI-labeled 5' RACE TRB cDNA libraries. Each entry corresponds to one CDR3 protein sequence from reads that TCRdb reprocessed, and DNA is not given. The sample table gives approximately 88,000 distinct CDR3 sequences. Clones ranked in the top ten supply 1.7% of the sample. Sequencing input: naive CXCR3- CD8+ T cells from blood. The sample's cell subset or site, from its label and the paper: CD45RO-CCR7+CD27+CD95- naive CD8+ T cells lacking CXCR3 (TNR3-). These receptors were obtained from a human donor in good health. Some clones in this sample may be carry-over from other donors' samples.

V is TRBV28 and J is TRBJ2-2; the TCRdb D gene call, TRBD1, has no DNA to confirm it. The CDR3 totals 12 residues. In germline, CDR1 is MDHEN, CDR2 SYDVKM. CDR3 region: CGTIRGTGELFF.

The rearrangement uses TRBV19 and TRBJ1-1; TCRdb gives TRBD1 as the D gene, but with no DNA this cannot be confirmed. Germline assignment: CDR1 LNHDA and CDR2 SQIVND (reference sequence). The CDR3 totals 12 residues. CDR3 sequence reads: CASNGGVTEAFF.

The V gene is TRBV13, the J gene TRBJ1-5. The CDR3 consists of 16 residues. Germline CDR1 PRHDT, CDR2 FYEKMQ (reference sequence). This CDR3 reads CASSLLVAAGDQPQHF.

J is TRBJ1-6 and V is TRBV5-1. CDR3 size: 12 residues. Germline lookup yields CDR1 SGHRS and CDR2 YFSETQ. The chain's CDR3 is CASSVGGEPLHF.

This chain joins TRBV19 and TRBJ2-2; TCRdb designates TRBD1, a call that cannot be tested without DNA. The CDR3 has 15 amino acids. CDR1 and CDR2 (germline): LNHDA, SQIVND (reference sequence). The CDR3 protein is CASSTTGANTGELFF. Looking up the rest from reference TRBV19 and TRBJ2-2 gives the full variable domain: DGGITQSPKYLFRKEGQNVTLSCEQNLNHDAMYWYRQDPGQGLRLIYYSQIVNDFQKGDIAEGYSVSREKKESFPLTVTSAQKNPTAFYLCASSTTGANTGELFFGEGSRLTVL.

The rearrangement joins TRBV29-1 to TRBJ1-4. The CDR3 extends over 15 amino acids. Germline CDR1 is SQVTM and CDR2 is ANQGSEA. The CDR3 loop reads CSVEDLVATNEKLFF.

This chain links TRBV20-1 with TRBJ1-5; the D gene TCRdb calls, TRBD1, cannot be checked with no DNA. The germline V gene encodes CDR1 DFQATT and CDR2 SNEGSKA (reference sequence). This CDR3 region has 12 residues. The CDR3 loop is CSARGSGPPQHF.

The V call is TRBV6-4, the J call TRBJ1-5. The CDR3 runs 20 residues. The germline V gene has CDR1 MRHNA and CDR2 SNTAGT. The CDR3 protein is CASSGPLPDLIKGGNQPQHF.

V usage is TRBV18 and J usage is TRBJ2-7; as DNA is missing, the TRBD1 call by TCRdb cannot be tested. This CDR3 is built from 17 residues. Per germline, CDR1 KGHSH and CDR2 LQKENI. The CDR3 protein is CASSPRDDRTGDYEQYF.